This TCR beta chain was sequenced for a study of blood T cell repertoires in COVID-19 (dated by TCRdb to about 2020). For the study in its entirety: Samples covering the acute and convalescent phases of COVID-19 were provided by collaborators in the United States, Italy and Spain. The repertoires were released in a freely available public database intended as a resource for research on the immune response to SARS-CoV-2. Sample metadata almost always included a de-identified subject ID, COVID-19 status, age in years and sex. Samples were obtained from the ongoing ImmuneRACE study (first 160 participants) and from 1,254 subjects provided by 6 global collaborators. Subjects who had been exposed to COVID-19, were actively infected with it, or had recovered from it provided the deeply sampled blood TCRbeta repertoires that made up the dataset. Where available, HLA class I and class II types were obtained from metadata supplied by the sample provider rather than from assay-based typing. The material from the prospective study consisted of cDNA or gDNA derived from T cells, B-cell-depleted T cells, or PBMCs. The study at large found these results: The quantity of clinical and demographic metadata differed by source and by participant and was supplied without curation.

From the cysteine through the phenylalanine, the CDR3 covers 14 amino acids. The kept DNA is CDR3 alone, 42 bases in frame from the first base. In the germline V gene (reference sequence), CDR1 corresponds to SGHNT and CDR2 to YYREEE. Trimming accounts for 2 bases at V and 2 bases at J, while the number of junction bases matched to no gene is 2. The immunoSEQ Assay, a bias-controlled multiplex PCR, was used to amplify TCRbeta CDR3 regions from genomic DNA. On the authors' methods: The number of nucleated cells in each sample was estimated from the amplification of reference gene primers within the assay. To quantify the absolute abundance of each unique TCRbeta CDR3 rearrangement, sequence reads were collapsed and filtered. For each sample, productive Simpson clonality was calculated as the square root of Simpson's diversity index across productive rearrangements. TCRdb limited this immuneACCESS table to in-frame rearrangements with V and J called. A share of clones is missing; checked studies link under half to unresolved V genes, and the rest is unexplained. Clone size and the V and J calls come from that table; the DNA yielded D and trimming. The sample table holds approximately 56,000 clones, of which under 90% were seen once. The biggest ten clones account for about an eighth of the sample.

Whole blood was collected in K2EDTA tubes by collaborating institutions according to the institutions' own protocols. For TCRbeta analysis, collaborators shipped samples as frozen whole blood, isolated PBMCs, or DNA extracted from either of those sample types. Points on this clone: Its antigen is unknown. Base qualities are not provided; no much larger clone lies one nucleotide away.

This chain is built from TRBV5-4 and TRBJ2-7, with TRBD2 identical over 9 junction bases. The sample consisted of peripheral blood. This receptor was obtained from a woman of 80 years or more with acute or convalescent COVID-19. The DNA sequence is TGTGCCAGCAGCTTTAGCGGGGGAACCTACGAGCAGTACTTC. It specifies CASSFSGGTYEQYF.